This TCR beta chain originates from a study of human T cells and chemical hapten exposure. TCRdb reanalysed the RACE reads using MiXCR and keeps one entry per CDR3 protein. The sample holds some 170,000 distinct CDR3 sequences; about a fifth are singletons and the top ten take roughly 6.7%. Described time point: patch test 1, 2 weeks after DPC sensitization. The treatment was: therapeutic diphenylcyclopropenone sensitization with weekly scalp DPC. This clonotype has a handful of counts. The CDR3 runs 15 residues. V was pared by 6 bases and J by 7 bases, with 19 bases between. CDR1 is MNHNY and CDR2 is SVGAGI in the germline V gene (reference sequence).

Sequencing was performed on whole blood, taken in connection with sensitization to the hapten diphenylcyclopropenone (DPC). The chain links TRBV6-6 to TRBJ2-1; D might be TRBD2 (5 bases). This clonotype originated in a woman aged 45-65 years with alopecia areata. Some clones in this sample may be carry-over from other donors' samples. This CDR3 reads CASSPQTSQSNEQFF. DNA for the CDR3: TGTGCCAGCAGCCCTCAAACTAGTCAAAGTAATGAGCAGTTCTTC.